Listed below are T cell receptor beta chains from one sample, sequenced in a study of T-cell reconstitution after alpha-beta-depleted transplantation in children. MiXCR, run by TCRdb on the PCR reads, gives a single entry per CDR3 protein. The sample includes under 450,000 distinct CDR3 sequences, roughly 15% of them seen just once. The sample consisted of PBMCs, mostly from graft donor cells, taken 360 days after TCRalphabeta/CD19-depleted stem cell transplant. These receptors were obtained from a boy in the first two years of life who had a stem cell transplant for Wiskott-Aldrich syndrome, so the T cells may come from the graft donor. Each CDR3 is given with its conserved first and last residue. Not every row has a clone size; where given, it reads once, few, many or a size class.

v_gene: TRBV10-3
abundance: NA
CDR3aa: CAISDYTEGGNEQFF

v_gene: TRBV11-2
abundance: NA
CDR3aa: CASSLSQPPTSGGTDTQYF

v_gene: TRBV29-1
abundance: NA
CDR3aa: CSVEEGTAIYGYTF

v_gene: TRBV5-1
abundance: few
CDR3aa: CASSPERAGETQYF

v_gene: TRBV5-5
abundance: NA
CDR3aa: CASSPPGLGFYEQYF

v_gene: TRBV18
abundance: few
CDR3aa: CASSPTLRGDTDTQYF

v_gene: TRBV20-1
abundance: NA
CDR3aa: CSARVRRLAHTGTDTQYF

v_gene: TRBV29-1
abundance: few
CDR3aa: CSVRRGSYNEQFF

v_gene: TRBV12-3/TRBV12-4
abundance: few
CDR3aa: CASSYRGSGANVLTF

v_gene: TRBV4-2
abundance: few
CDR3aa: CASSQPRQGTDTQYF

v_gene: TRBV6-5
abundance: NA
CDR3aa: CASSSNTGGRETQYF

v_gene: TRBV2
abundance: NA
CDR3aa: CASQAPYSNQPQHF

v_gene: TRBV12-3/TRBV12-4
abundance: few
CDR3aa: CASSLFPRWTNTGELFF

v_gene: TRBV28
abundance: NA
CDR3aa: CASGTVAKNIQYF

v_gene: TRBV5-6
abundance: NA
CDR3aa: CASSLTHRGLPYEQYF

v_gene: TRBV4-3
abundance: few
CDR3aa: CASRHNHFLRTGRNEQFF

v_gene: TRBV15
abundance: NA
CDR3aa: CATRRGSYNEQFF

v_gene: TRBV30
abundance: NA
CDR3aa: CAWSVRGTQYF

v_gene: TRBV30
abundance: few
CDR3aa: CASIARGWERAFF

v_gene: TRBV28
abundance: NA
CDR3aa: CASSHRGGKTQYF

v_gene: TRBV6-2/TRBV6-3
abundance: NA
CDR3aa: CASSSKRVAVSNSPLHF

v_gene: TRBV6-5
abundance: NA
CDR3aa: CASSYGGIVGNEQFF

v_gene: TRBV7-6
abundance: few
CDR3aa: CASSLEGALSGNTIYF

v_gene: TRBV29-1
abundance: NA
CDR3aa: CSVCISGKGIEQYF

v_gene: TRBV5-1
abundance: NA
CDR3aa: CASSFLTSPGQALYF

v_gene: TRBV27
abundance: NA
CDR3aa: CASSLNAVRRLAGVGEQFF

v_gene: TRBV25-1
abundance: NA
CDR3aa: CASSEVQGGEQYF

v_gene: TRBV5-1
abundance: few
CDR3aa: CASSLDREYGELFF

v_gene: TRBV5-1
abundance: few
CDR3aa: CASSPRPGGWETQYF

v_gene: TRBV6-4
abundance: once
CDR3aa: CASSERGIPDTQYF

v_gene: TRBV5-1
abundance: few
CDR3aa: CASSLEGAEAFF

v_gene: TRBV7-2
abundance: NA
CDR3aa: CASSRAAYRGFQETQYF

v_gene: TRBV6-1
abundance: once
CDR3aa: CASSELERGGLNEQFF

v_gene: TRBV5-1
abundance: NA
CDR3aa: CASRPLAGGVTDTQYF

v_gene: TRBV12-3/TRBV12-4
abundance: few
CDR3aa: CASRFSLETQYF

v_gene: TRBV15
abundance: few
CDR3aa: CATSRDGTFTDTQYF

v_gene: TRBV25-1
abundance: few
CDR3aa: CASSWGLAGNEQFF

v_gene: TRBV4-3
abundance: many
CDR3aa: CASSQDQNTYNEQFF

v_gene: TRBV20-1
abundance: few
CDR3aa: CSASAGETQYF

v_gene: TRBV28
abundance: NA
CDR3aa: CASRGGTLSGANVLTF

v_gene: TRBV3-1
abundance: few
CDR3aa: CASSQFNFREQYF

v_gene: TRBV28
abundance: few
CDR3aa: CASSRVGLAGTYEQYF

v_gene: TRBV30
abundance: NA
CDR3aa: CAGGHGKYTQYF

v_gene: TRBV24-1
abundance: NA
CDR3aa: CATSDTRGNTGELFF

v_gene: TRBV7-2
abundance: NA
CDR3aa: CASGLGGSSYNEQFF

v_gene: TRBV2
abundance: many
CDR3aa: CASSSLAGETDTQYF